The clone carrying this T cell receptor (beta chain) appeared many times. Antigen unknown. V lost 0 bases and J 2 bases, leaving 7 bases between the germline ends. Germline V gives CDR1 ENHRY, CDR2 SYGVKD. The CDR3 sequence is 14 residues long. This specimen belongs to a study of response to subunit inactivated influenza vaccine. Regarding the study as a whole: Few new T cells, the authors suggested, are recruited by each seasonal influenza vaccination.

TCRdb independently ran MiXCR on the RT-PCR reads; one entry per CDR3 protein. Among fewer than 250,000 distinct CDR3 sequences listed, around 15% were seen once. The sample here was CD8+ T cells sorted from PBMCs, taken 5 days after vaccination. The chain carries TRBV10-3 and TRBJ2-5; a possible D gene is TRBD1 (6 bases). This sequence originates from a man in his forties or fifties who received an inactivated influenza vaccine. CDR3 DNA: TGTGCCATCAGTGAGTCGGGACAACAAGAGACCCAGTACTTC. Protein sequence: CAISESGQQETQYF.